The sequence of this T cell receptor (beta chain) was determined in a study of beta chain features in type 1 diabetes. In the study overall: Across every sample, around 98 million sorted cells were examined in total. Study conclusions and caveats: PCR might preferentially amplify shorter templates, equally in patients and controls. In every one of the four CD4+ subsets, TCRB CDR3s were moderately but significantly shorter in Type 1 diabetes patients.

The CDR3 length is 13 residues. V shed 1 base and J shed 4 bases, with 5 bases lying between them. Germline CDR1 reads LNHDA; CDR2 reads SQIVND (reference sequence). In its sample, this clone was seen a few times. Antigen unknown. The investigators reverse transcribed all of the isolated RNA, so they sequenced expressed TCRB transcripts. Each sample of naive, central memory or regulatory T cells had, on average, approximately 4 million reads. TCRdb keeps only in-frame clones here, not all; method: immunoSEQ multiplex PCR. The sample lists approximately 30,000 clones; approximately 64% were seen once. Sorted populations all exceeded 98% purity.

Sequencing input: Tregs from blood. The clonotype originates from a woman aged 25 to 39 with type 1 diabetes. The rearrangement joins TRBV19 to TRBJ1-5; no definite D call. This chain's CDR3 is CASSIAVNQPQHF. The CDR3 DNA reads as TGTGCCAGTAGTATAGCCGTTAATCAGCCCCAGCATTTT.